This T cell receptor beta chain was observed in a study of a mutant IDH1 vaccine in newly diagnosed glioma (dated by TCRdb to about 2021). Notes on the research overall: In the chemotherapy-containing groups, vaccination started alongside temozolomide cycles, whereas in patients who had radiotherapy alone it started 4-6 weeks after radiotherapy. Of the approximately 30 treated patients, around 62% were male and about 40% were female, and a mean age of around 40 years was recorded. Before enrollment, most patients had been given radiochemotherapy with temozolomide as standard therapy, while the rest had received either radiotherapy alone or temozolomide alone. The week-35 safety follow-up was designated visit V12, and the week-47 end of study was designated visit V13. Peripheral blood samples were drawn at six visits, namely V03 (baseline), V05, V07, V10, V12 and V13. Longitudinal TCRB deep sequencing was done for some 26 treated patients, wherever samples were available for exploratory analyses. What the research found in general, with its limitations: Vaccine-induced immune responses across multiple MHC alleles were detected in roughly 94% of patients. No apparent relationship was observed between pseudoprogression and alterations in the top peripheral T cell clonotypes detected by TCRB sequencing. According to the authors, sample limitations meant that analyses of patient blood samples could not be reproduced. Availability determined which PBMC samples were chosen for TCRB deep sequencing.

The CDR3 spans 15 residues, from the cysteine through the phenylalanine. CDR3 DNA is the only sequence kept; it has 45 bases, read in frame from the first base. CDR1 and CDR2 are drawn from the germline V gene: ENHRY, SYGVKD. V is pared back by 6 bases and J by 0 bases, with 15 bases lying between the germline termini. Remarks on this clone: Its antigen remains unidentified. No much larger clone is present one base from it, and per-base qualities are unavailable.

The label giving this sample's time point can be read as: week 47, end of study. Each vaccine dose was 300 ug of a 20-mer mutant IDH1 peptide in Montanide, given subcutaneously with topical imiquimod. Eight vaccinations were administered to patients in weeks 1, 3, 5, 7, 11, 15, 19 and 23, corresponding to visits V03 through V10. The donors had newly diagnosed IDH1-mutant astrocytomas of WHO grade 3 or 4 that showed loss of nuclear ATRX. The samples were drawn from NOA16, a multicentre, single-arm, open-label phase I trial in Germany that tested a mutant IDH1 peptide vaccine in humans for the first time. Genomic DNA for TCRB sequencing was isolated from EDTA blood with the DNeasy Blood and Tissue Kit. Receptor libraries were prepared by the immunoSEQ multiplex PCR assay. Following the manufacturer's protocol, the hsTCRB Kit was used to amplify rearranged TCR beta chain sequences. Sequencing of TCRB libraries was carried out on an Illumina MiSeq. Processing in the source paper ran as follows. The kit vendor's proprietary platform handled demultiplexing, trimming and gene mapping. This is the immuneACCESS table as TCRdb keeps it, with only in-frame sequences that have V and J called. A part of the clones is gone; compared with another copy, unresolved V genes explain less than half, and the rest is unexplained. V and J calls and clone size are copied from that table; D and trimming were computed from the DNA. Present in this sample are about 62,000 clones, around 83% of which were seen just once. Under 4.5% of the sample is taken by the ten largest.

This sequence uses TRBV10-3 and TRBJ2-7, with no confident D gene call. Sample: PBMCs, taken from a glioma patient whose treatment included an IDH1 peptide vaccine. The sequence was obtained from a man aged 25 to 40 with glioma. The sequenced DNA is TGTGCCATCAGGGCTGCAGAAGGGCACTCCTACGAGCAGTACTTC. It encodes CAIRAAEGHSYEQYF.